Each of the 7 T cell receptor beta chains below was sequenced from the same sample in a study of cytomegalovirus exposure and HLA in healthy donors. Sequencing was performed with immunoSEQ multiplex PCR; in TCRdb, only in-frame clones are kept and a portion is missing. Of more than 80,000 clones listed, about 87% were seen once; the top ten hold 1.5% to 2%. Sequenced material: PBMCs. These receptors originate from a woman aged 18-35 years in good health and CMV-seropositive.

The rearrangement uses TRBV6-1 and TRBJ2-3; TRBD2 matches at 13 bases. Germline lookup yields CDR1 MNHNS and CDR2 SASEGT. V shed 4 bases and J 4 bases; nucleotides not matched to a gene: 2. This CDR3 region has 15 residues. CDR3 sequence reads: CASSAGTSGADTQYF. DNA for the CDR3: TGTGCCAGCAGTGCCGGGACTAGCGGGGCAGATACGCAGTATTTT.

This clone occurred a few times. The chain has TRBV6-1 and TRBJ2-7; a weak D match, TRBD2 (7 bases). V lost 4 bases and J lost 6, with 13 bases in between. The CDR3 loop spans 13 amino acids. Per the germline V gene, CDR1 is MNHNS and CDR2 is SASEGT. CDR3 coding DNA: TGTGCCAGCAGTGGTGGGGGGGGGCGCGAGCAGTACGTC. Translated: CASSGGGGREQYV.

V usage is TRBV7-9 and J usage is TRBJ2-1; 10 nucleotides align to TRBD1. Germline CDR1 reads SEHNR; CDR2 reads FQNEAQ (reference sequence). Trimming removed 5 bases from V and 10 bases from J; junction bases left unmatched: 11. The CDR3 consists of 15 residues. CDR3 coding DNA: TGTGCCAGCAGCCATGACAGGGGGCCGGGTTGGGAGCAGTTCTTC. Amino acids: CASSHDRGPGWEQFF.

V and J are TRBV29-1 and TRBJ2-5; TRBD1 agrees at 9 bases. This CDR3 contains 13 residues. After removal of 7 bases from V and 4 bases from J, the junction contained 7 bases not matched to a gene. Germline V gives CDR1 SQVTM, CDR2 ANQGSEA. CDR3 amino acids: CSGGQGNLETQYF. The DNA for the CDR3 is TGCAGCGGGGGACAGGGAAATTTAGAGACCCAGTACTTC.

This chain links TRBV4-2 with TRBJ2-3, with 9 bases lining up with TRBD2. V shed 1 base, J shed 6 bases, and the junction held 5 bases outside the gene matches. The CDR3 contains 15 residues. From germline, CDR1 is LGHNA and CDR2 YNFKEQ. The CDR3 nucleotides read TGTGCCAGCAGCCAAGGAGCGGGGGGTGGGGATACGCAGTATTTT. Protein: CASSQGAGGGDTQYF.

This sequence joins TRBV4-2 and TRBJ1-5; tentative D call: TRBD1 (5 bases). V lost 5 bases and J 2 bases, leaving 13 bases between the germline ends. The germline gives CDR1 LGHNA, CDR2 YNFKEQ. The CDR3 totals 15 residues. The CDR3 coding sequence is TGTGCCAGCAGCATCGGGACTGGGGGCAATCAGCCCCAGCATTTT. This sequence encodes CASSIGTGGNQPQHF.

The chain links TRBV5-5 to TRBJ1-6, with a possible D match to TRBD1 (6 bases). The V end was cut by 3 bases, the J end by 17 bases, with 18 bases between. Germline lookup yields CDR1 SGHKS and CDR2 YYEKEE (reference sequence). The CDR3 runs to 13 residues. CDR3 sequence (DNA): TGTGCCAGCAGCTCGAACCGGGACAATAAAGTCCACTTT. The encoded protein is CASSSNRDNKVHF.